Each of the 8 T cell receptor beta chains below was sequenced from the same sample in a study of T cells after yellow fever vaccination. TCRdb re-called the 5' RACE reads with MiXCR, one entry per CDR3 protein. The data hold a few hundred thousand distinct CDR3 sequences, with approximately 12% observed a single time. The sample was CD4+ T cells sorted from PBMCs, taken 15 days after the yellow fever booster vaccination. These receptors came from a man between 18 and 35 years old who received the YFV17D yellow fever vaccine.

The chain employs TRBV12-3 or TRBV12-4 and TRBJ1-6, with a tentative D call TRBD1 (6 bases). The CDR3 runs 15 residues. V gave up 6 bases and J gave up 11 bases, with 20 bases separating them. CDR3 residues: CASSPGQRPGTPLHF. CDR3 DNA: TGTGCCAGCAGCCCGGGACAAAGGCCCGGGACACCCCTCCACTTT.

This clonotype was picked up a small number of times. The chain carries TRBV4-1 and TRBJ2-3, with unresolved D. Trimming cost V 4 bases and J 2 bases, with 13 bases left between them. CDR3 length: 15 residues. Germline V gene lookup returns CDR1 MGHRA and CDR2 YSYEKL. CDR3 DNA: TGCGCCAGCAGCCTGACTTATGGGGTCACAGATACGCAGTATTTT. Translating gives CASSLTYGVTDTQYF.

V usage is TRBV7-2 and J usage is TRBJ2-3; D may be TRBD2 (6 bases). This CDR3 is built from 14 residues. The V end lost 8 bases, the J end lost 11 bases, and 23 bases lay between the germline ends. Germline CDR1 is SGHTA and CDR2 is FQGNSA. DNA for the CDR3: TGTGCCAGCTGCGAATCCCAGGTCGGGGGAAAGCAGTATTTT. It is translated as CASCESQVGGKQYF.

The CDR3 loop reads CASGLVRVGSGQPQHF. The DNA of the CDR3 is TGTGCTAGTGGTTTGGTACGAGTGGGCTCGGGTCAGCCCCAGCATTTT. The V gene is TRBV12-5, the J gene TRBJ1-5; D not resolved. The CDR3 runs to 16 residues. The V and J ends lost 0 bases and 6 bases respectively, with 15 bases between them. CDR1 and CDR2 from the germline V gene are LGHNT and FRNRAP.

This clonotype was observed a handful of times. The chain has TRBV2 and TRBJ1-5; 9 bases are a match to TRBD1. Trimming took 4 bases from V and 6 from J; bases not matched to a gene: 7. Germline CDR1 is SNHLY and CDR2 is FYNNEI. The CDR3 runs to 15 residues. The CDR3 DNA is TGTGCCAGCAGTGCCACAGGGGGCCGTGCTCAGCCCCAGCATTTT. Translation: CASSATGGRAQPQHF.

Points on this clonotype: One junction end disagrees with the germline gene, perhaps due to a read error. CDR3 amino acids: CASCLDFSGANVLTF. The DNA of the CDR3 is TGCGCCAGCTGCTTGGACTTCTCTGGGGCCAACGTCCTGACTTTC. The genes are TRBV5-1 and TRBJ2-6; tentative D call: TRBD2 (5 bases). The CDR3 totals 15 residues. Per the germline V gene, CDR1 is SGHRS and CDR2 is YFSETQ.

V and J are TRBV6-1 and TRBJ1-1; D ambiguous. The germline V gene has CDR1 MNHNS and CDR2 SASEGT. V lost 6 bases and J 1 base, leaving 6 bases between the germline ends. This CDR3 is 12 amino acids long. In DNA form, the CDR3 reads TGTGCCAGCAGGACACAGAACACTGAAGCTTTCTTT. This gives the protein CASRTQNTEAFF.

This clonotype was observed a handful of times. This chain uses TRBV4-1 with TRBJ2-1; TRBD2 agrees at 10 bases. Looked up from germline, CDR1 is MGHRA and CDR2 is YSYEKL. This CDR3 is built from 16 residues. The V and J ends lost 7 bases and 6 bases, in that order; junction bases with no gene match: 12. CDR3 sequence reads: CASMRQLAGASNEQFF. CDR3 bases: TGCGCCAGCATGAGACAGCTAGCGGGGGCCAGCAATGAGCAGTTCTTC.